The 13 T cell receptor beta chains below all came from one sample that was sequenced in a study of blood T cell repertoires in COVID-19. Method: immunoSEQ multiplex PCR; TCRdb's copy keeps in-frame clones and lacks some. The sample has 150,000 to 200,000 clones; 65% to 90% are singletons. The sample taken for sequencing was peripheral blood. The receptor source for this set is a man aged 60 to 69 with acute or convalescent COVID-19.

The rearrangement uses TRBV24-1 and TRBJ1-5, with 8 bases that match TRBD1. Trimming at V came to 6 bases and at J to 4 bases, leaving 4 bases not matched to a gene. The CDR3 consists of 14 residues. Germline CDR1 reads KGHDR; CDR2 reads SFDVKD. The CDR3: CATSRDRSNQPQHF. The CDR3, as DNA: TGTGCCACCAGTCGGGACAGGTCAAATCAGCCCCAGCATTTT.

The chain uses TRBV6-2 or TRBV6-3 and TRBJ1-5, with TRBD1 identical over 8 bases. Germline V gives CDR1 MNHEY, CDR2 SVGEGT. This CDR3 spans 14 amino acids. Trimming took 5 bases from V and 6 from J; bases not matched to a gene: 6. The CDR3 reads CASSQGQGIQPQHF. The CDR3 coding sequence is TGTGCCAGCAGTCAAGGACAGGGTATTCAGCCCCAGCATTTT.

This chain joins TRBV9 and TRBJ2-1; the D gene is possibly TRBD1 (5 bases). This CDR3 spans 16 amino acids. V lost 2 bases and J 0 bases, leaving 12 bases between the germline ends. Germline V lookup: CDR1 SGDLS, CDR2 YYNGEE. The CDR3 here is CASSVLQESSYNEQFF. The CDR3 DNA is TGTGCCAGCAGCGTCCTACAGGAGAGCTCCTACAATGAGCAGTTCTTC.

The rearrangement uses TRBV28 and TRBJ1-5, with D possibly TRBD1 on 6 matching bases. The CDR3 sequence is 15 residues long. Germline lookup yields CDR1 MDHEN and CDR2 SYDVKM. V was trimmed by 3 bases and J by 5 bases, leaving 14 bases between them. The CDR3 loop reads CASSLLDSGDQPQHF. CDR3 nucleotides: TGTGCCAGCAGTTTGTTGGACAGCGGCGATCAGCCCCAGCATTTT. Based on the CDR3 plus reference TRBV28 and TRBJ1-5, the full variable domain is DVKVTQSSRYLVKRTGEKVFLECVQDMDHENMFWYRQDPGLGLRLIYFSYDVKMKEKGDIPEGYSVSREKKERFSLILESASTNQTSMYLCASSLLDSGDQPQHFGDGTRLSIL.

J is TRBJ2-2 and V is TRBV29-1, with D perhaps TRBD2 (5 bases). The CDR3 totals 14 residues. CDR1 and CDR2 (germline): SQVTM, ANQGSEA. V was shortened by 5 bases and J by 6 bases, with 16 bases between the two germline ends. The CDR3 loop is CSVSWGVRSGELFF. CDR3 nucleotides: TGCAGCGTTTCCTGGGGAGTTCGGTCCGGGGAGCTGTTTTTT.

The V and J genes are TRBV5-4 and TRBJ2-5; 13 bases fit TRBD2. V lost 4 bases to trimming and J lost 2 bases; unmatched junction nucleotides: 8. Germline V gives CDR1 SGHNT, CDR2 YYREEE (reference sequence). There are 17 residues in the CDR3. CDR3 nucleotide sequence: TGTGCCAGCAGCGAGGGACTAGCGGGAAGAAGGCAAGAGACCCAGTACTTC. Translating it yields CASSEGLAGRRQETQYF. Complete variable domain (other parts from reference TRBV5-4 and TRBJ2-5): ETGVTQSPTHLIKTRGQQVTLRCSSQSGHNTVSWYQQALGQGPQFIFQYYREEENGRGNFPPRFSGLQFPNYSSELNVNALELDDSALYLCASSEGLAGRRQETQYFGPGTRLLVL.

The chain carries TRBV30 and TRBJ2-7; the match to TRBD1 covers 9 bases. V lost 5 bases and J lost 5; bases outside the gene matches: 10. This CDR3 region has 14 residues. Germline loops: CDR1 GTSNPN, CDR2 SVGIG (reference sequence). CDR3 protein: CAWSPGQGVHEQYF. CDR3 in DNA: TGTGCCTGGTCCCCGGGACAGGGCGTCCACGAGCAGTACTTC.

The table lists this clone with a few counts. This chain uses TRBV11-3 with TRBJ2-1, with 11 positions matching TRBD2. Germline loops: CDR1 SGHNT, CDR2 YENEEA. The CDR3 length is 14 residues. Trimming cost V 4 bases and J 10 bases; bases outside gene matches: 6. The CDR3 loop reads CASSSLAGVGEQFF. CDR3 bases: TGTGCCAGCAGCTCACTAGCGGGAGTAGGGGAGCAGTTCTTC.

In this sample, this clone turned up a few times. V usage is TRBV18 and J usage is TRBJ2-3; the D is unclear. The ends were cut back, 3 bases at V and 4 bases at J, with 17 bases in the middle. The CDR3 totals 16 residues. CDR1 and CDR2 from the germline V gene are KGHSH and LQKENI. CDR3 in DNA: TGTGCCAGCTCACCGGGTTTAGATCTGGGCTCAGATACGCAGTATTTT. It codes for CASSPGLDLGSDTQYF. The full variable domain, rest sourced from reference TRBV18 and TRBJ2-3, is NAGVMQNPRHLVRRRGQEARLRCSPMKGHSHVYWYRQLPEEGLKFMVYLQKENIIDESGMPKERFSAEFPKEGPSILRIQQVVRGDSAAYFCASSPGLDLGSDTQYFGPGTRLTVL.

This sequence joins TRBV15 and TRBJ2-3; 10 nucleotides align to TRBD2. This CDR3 spans 16 amino acids. Trimming removed 5 bases from V and 2 bases from J; junction bases left unmatched: 7. The germline CDR1 and CDR2 sequences are LNHNV and YYDKDF (reference sequence). The CDR3 coding sequence is TGTGCCACCAGCGAAAGGACTAGCGGTTTCACAGATACGCAGTATTTT. Encoded protein: CATSERTSGFTDTQYF.

This chain connects TRBV3-1 (or the pseudogene TRBV3-2) to TRBJ2-7; 8 nucleotides match TRBD1. After removal of 4 bases from V and 6 bases from J, the junction contained 8 bases not matched to a gene. The CDR3 totals 14 residues. Germline loops: CDR1 LGHDT, CDR2 YNNKEL (reference sequence). CDR3: CASSPSGQESEQYF. The CDR3, as DNA: TGTGCCAGCAGCCCCTCGGGACAGGAATCCGAGCAGTACTTC.

This clone occurred once. The J gene is TRBJ1-2, the V gene TRBV5-1; no definite D call. Germline lookup yields CDR1 SGHRS and CDR2 YFSETQ. The CDR3 is 14 amino acids. The germline V and J ends were trimmed by 0 bases and 2 bases, with 8 bases remaining between them. In nucleotides, the CDR3 is TGCGCCAGCAGCTTGGGTCCCGGGAACTATGGCTACACCTTC. Translation: CASSLGPGNYGYTF.

This clone is termed medium-sized. The rearrangement joins TRBV28 to TRBJ2-1; D possibly corresponds to TRBD2 (6 bases). Deletions cut 7 bases from V and 5 bases from J, with 15 bases between. Germline loops: CDR1 MDHEN, CDR2 SYDVKM. The CDR3 has 14 residues. The CDR3, as DNA: TGTGCCAGCACCTTAGGGGACTTGAACAATGAGCAGTTCTTC. As protein: CASTLGDLNNEQFF.